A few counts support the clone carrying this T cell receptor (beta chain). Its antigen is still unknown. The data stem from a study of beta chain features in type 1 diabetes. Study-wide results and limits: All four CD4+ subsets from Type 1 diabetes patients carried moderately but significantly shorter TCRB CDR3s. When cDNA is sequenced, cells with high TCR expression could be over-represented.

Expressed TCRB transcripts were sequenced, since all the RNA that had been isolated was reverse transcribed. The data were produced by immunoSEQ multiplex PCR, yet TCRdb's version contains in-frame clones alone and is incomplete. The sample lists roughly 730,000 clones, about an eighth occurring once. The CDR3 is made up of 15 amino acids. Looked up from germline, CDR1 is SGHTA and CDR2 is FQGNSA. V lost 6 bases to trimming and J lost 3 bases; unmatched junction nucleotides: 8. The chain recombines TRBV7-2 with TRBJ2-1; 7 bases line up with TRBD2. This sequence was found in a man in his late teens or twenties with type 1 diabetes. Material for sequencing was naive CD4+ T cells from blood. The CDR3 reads CASSRAGDLYNEQFF. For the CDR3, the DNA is TGTGCCAGCAGTCGGGCGGGGGATCTCTACAATGAGCAGTTCTTC.